This T cell receptor (beta chain) was sequenced during a study of blood T cell repertoires in COVID-19. As for the study in general: Both acute and convalescent COVID-19 samples were obtained from the United States, Italy and Spain. PBMCs, B-cell-depleted T cells, or T cells provided the cDNA or gDNA that made up the material.

In the original analysis: Reference gene primer amplification gave estimated nucleated cell counts. The assay was immunoSEQ multiplex PCR, and TCRdb's table has in-frame clones only and misses some. The DNA was the basis for D and trimming; V, J and clone size are from that table. The sample includes 140,000 or so clones, about 88% of them seen just once. V was cut by 5 bases and J by 0 bases, with 11 bases left in between. This CDR3 is 15 amino acids long. The germline V gene encodes CDR1 SGHNT and CDR2 YYREEE (reference sequence). Seattle-derived patients entered the study during active infection and were followed longitudinally.

This sequence joins TRBV5-4 and TRBJ2-2; TRBD1 might be the D (6 bases). Input material: peripheral blood. The sequence came from a human donor with COVID-19, enrolled during active disease. The donor label of this sample is uncertain. CDR3 nucleotide sequence: TGTGCCAGCAGTGGGGGCAGGGCGAACACCGGGGAGCTGTTTTTT. Its protein product is CASSGGRANTGELFF.